This T cell receptor beta chain was identified during a study of beta chain features in type 1 diabetes. Study observations and caveats: Insertions were fewer and deletions more numerous at VDJ junctions in type 1 diabetes patients. Shorter TCRB CDR3s, moderately but significantly so, marked every one of the four CD4+ subsets in Type 1 diabetes patients.

All of the isolated RNA was reverse transcribed, so expressed TCRB transcripts were sequenced. The repertoire was sequenced with immunoSEQ multiplex PCR; TCRdb's copy has only in-frame clones and lacks some. This table holds fewer than 300,000 clones, around 21% found once. Germline lookup yields CDR1 SGHDT and CDR2 YYEEEE. The length of the CDR3 is 13 residues. Deletions cut 4 bases from V and 1 base from J, with 8 bases between. A word on this clone: The antigen is unknown.

J is TRBJ2-5 and V is TRBV5-6; D perhaps matches TRBD2 (6 bases). This TCR came from a woman in her forties with type 1 diabetes. Source material: naive CD4+ T cells from blood. In DNA form, the CDR3 reads TGTGCCAGCAGCGGGACTGTCCAAGAGACCCAGTACTTC. Translated: CASSGTVQETQYF.